The 25 T cell receptor beta chains below were found in one sample sequenced in a study of response to subunit inactivated influenza vaccine. Each CDR3 protein is one row after TCRdb ran MiXCR on the RT-PCR reads. The sample has approximately 170,000 distinct CDR3 sequences; about an eighth are singletons. These data also featured in a second study, about T cells expressing NK-cell markers. Per that paper: Researchers built TCR beta cDNA using 5'RACE template switching with UMIs.

The sequencing here drew on CD8+ T cells sorted from PBMCs, taken roughly 12 days after vaccination. These TCRs come from a man aged 45-60 years who received an inactivated influenza vaccine.

J is TRBJ2-7 and V is TRBV28; 8 bases map to TRBD2. The V gene end was trimmed by 5 bases and the J gene end by 4 bases; junction bases not matched to a gene: 10. The CDR3 runs 15 residues. CDR1 MDHEN and CDR2 SYDVKM come from the germline V gene. The CDR3 sequence: CASSPLPGGQYEQYF. The CDR3, as DNA: TGTGCCAGCAGTCCCCTTCCGGGGGGGCAGTACGAGCAGTACTTC.

This clonotype occurred a few times. The genes are TRBV9 and TRBJ2-2; 7 nucleotides match TRBD2. V gave up 3 bases and J gave up 5 bases; unmatched junction bases: 10. CDR1 is SGDLS, CDR2 YYNGEE, per germline. CDR3 size: 16 residues. The CDR3 is CASSDDFGGSTGELFF. CDR3 DNA: TGTGCCAGCAGCGACGACTTCGGCGGGAGTACCGGGGAGCTGTTTTTT.

Only a few counts were recorded for this clonotype. This rearrangement joins TRBV7-2 to TRBJ2-7, with D perhaps given as TRBD1 or TRBD2 (5 bases each). Trimming stripped 2 bases from V and 0 bases from J, with 8 bases between. CDR1 SGHTA and CDR2 FQGNSA come from the germline V gene. There are 14 residues in the CDR3. CDR3 nucleotides: TGTGCCAGCAGCTTATTGGGGGACTCCTACGAGCAGTACTTC. It codes for CASSLLGDSYEQYF.

The table lists this clonotype with a few counts. J is TRBJ2-7 and V is TRBV29-1; no clear D. Trimming took 2 bases from V and 0 from J, leaving 11 bases between them. Germline-derived CDR1 and CDR2 are SQVTM and ANQGSEA. The CDR3 consists of 14 residues. CDR3 in DNA: TGCAGCGTTGAAAAGGACCCAAACTCCTACGAGCAGTACTTC. It codes for CSVEKDPNSYEQYF.

This clonotype was seen a handful of times. The genes are TRBV20-1 and TRBJ1-1; 7 bases map to TRBD1. The germline gives CDR1 DFQATT, CDR2 SNEGSKA (reference sequence). The CDR3 loop spans 16 amino acids. V lost 6 bases to trimming and J lost 2 bases; unmatched junction nucleotides: 15. CDR3 protein: CSAVSGTEVVNTEAFF. CDR3 DNA: TGCAGTGCAGTTTCCGGGACAGAGGTTGTCAACACTGAAGCTTTCTTT.

The V call is TRBV10-3, the J call TRBJ2-1, with 8 bases matching TRBD2. CDR1 ENHRY and CDR2 SYGVKD come from the germline V gene. There are 15 residues in the CDR3. Trimming cost V 6 bases and J 3 bases; bases outside gene matches: 7. CDR3: CAISQTGTSYNEQFF. DNA of the CDR3: TGTGCCATCAGCCAAACCGGGACTAGCTACAATGAGCAGTTCTTC.

This clonotype showed up just a few times. This chain links TRBV6-2 or TRBV6-3 with TRBJ2-1; 13 bases align to TRBD2. V shed 10 bases, J shed 3 bases, and the junction held 12 bases outside the gene matches. There are 17 residues in the CDR3. Germline CDR1 MNHEY, CDR2 SVGEGT. The CDR3 here is CATSPGLAGPNYNEQFF. The CDR3 DNA sequence: TGTGCCACATCACCGGGACTAGCGGGACCAAACTACAATGAGCAGTTCTTC.

This clonotype has at least ten counts. The CDR3 region is CATSRATGETQYF. The CDR3 bases are TGTGCCACCAGCAGGGCGACAGGGGAGACCCAGTACTTC. This chain connects TRBV15 to TRBJ2-5; 7 bases map to TRBD1. With 3 bases clipped from V and 5 bases from J, the junction kept 3 bases outside the gene matches. This CDR3 is built from 13 residues. CDR1 is LNHNV, CDR2 YYDKDF, per germline (reference sequence).

The rearrangement joins TRBV7-6 to TRBJ2-1; D not resolved. Trimming cost V 3 bases and J 0 bases, with 9 bases left between them. The CDR3 runs 15 residues. The germline V gene has CDR1 SGHVS and CDR2 FNYEAQ. The DNA for the CDR3 is TGTGCCAGCAGCTTCGGGCCGAGCTCCTACAATGAGCAGTTCTTC. Protein product: CASSFGPSSYNEQFF.

In this sample, this clonotype turned up many times. A much larger clone differs from this one at a single base, so this may be a read error. V and J are TRBV2 and TRBJ2-1; 8 bases map to TRBD1. This CDR3 has 15 residues. Looked up from germline, CDR1 is SNHLY and CDR2 is FYNNEI. The V segment lost 6 bases and the J segment 0 bases; nucleotides outside the gene matches: 4. For the CDR3, the DNA is TGTGCCAGCAGCCTAGGACAGGGCTCCTACAATGAGCAGTTCTTC. It yields the protein CASSLGQGSYNEQFF.

The chain carries TRBV27 and TRBJ2-1; 9 positions match TRBD2. Trimming took 6 bases from V and 10 from J; bases not matched to a gene: 10. Germline-derived CDR1 and CDR2 are MNHEY and SMNVEV (reference sequence). The CDR3 sequence is 14 residues long. CDR3 sequence reads: CASSLAGTLLEQFF. The CDR3 DNA follows: TGTGCCAGCAGCCTAGCGGGGACCCTCTTAGAGCAGTTCTTC.

This clonotype was detected many times. J is TRBJ2-7 and V is TRBV2, with D unresolved. V dropped 7 bases and J dropped 3 bases, with 7 bases sitting between them. Germline V gene lookup returns CDR1 SNHLY and CDR2 FYNNEI. The CDR3 spans 11 residues. CDR3 DNA sequence: TGTGCCAGCATCTCCGGCTACGAGCAGTACTTC. It yields the protein CASISGYEQYF.

This clonotype was picked up many times. The chain recombines TRBV6-2 or TRBV6-3 with TRBJ1-6, with 8 bases lining up with TRBD1. The ends lost 7 bases at V and 10 bases at J; junction bases unmatched: 12. The CDR3 totals 15 residues. The V gene's germline CDR1 is MNHEY and CDR2 SVGEGT. CDR3 in amino acids: CASTPLDREKSPLHF. The CDR3 DNA sequence: TGTGCCAGCACCCCGTTGGACAGGGAAAAATCACCCCTCCACTTT.

The V call is TRBV10-2, the J call TRBJ2-1; 9 bases are shared with TRBD2. The J segment lost 7 bases and the V segment lost 5 bases, leaving 24 bases of the junction unmatched. The germline CDR1 and CDR2 sequences are WSHSY and SAAADI. This CDR3 is built from 20 residues. The CDR3 spells CASSPRRARVRLAGGNEQFF. The CDR3 DNA is TGCGCCAGCAGTCCCCGGAGGGCCAGGGTGCGTTTGGCGGGAGGGAATGAGCAGTTCTTC.

The V and J genes are TRBV30 and TRBJ1-1; TRBD1 aligns across 7 bases. The germline CDR1 and CDR2 sequences are GTSNPN and SVGIG (reference sequence). The CDR3 runs to 14 residues. The J segment lost 6 bases and the V segment lost 2 bases, leaving 9 bases of the junction unmatched. CDR3 DNA sequence: TGTGCCTGGAGTCCTTACACAGGGGCGGCTGAAGCTTTCTTT. Amino acid sequence: CAWSPYTGAAEAFF.

The chain uses TRBV27 and TRBJ2-1; tentative D call: TRBD2 (6 bases). Germline-derived CDR1 and CDR2 are MNHEY and SMNVEV (reference sequence). V was pared by 2 bases and J by 5 bases, with 10 bases between. This CDR3 region has 14 residues. CDR3 DNA: TGTGCCAGCAGTTTACTAGGCGGGGACAATGAGCAGTTCTTC. It encodes CASSLLGGDNEQFF.

This clonotype was found a few times. This rearrangement joins TRBV7-9 to TRBJ1-1; TRBD1 might be the D (6 bases). This CDR3 region has 17 residues. Trimming pared 5 bases from V and 1 base from J, leaving 20 bases between. Germline CDR1 is SEHNR and CDR2 is FQNEAQ (reference sequence). The CDR3 sequence is CASSQGDSDSWNTEAFF. DNA for the CDR3: TGTGCCAGCAGCCAAGGAGATTCGGACAGCTGGAACACTGAAGCTTTCTTT.

The CDR3 reads CASSLHLARYEQYF. The CDR3 DNA reads TGTGCCAGCAGTCTTCATCTCGCCCGGTACGAGCAGTACTTC. V gene TRBV28 combines with J gene TRBJ2-7; D unresolved. The germline gives CDR1 MDHEN, CDR2 SYDVKM. Trimming pared 5 bases from V and 4 bases from J, leaving 15 bases between. The CDR3 covers 14 residues. The entire variable domain, with the rest obtained from reference TRBV28 and TRBJ2-7, is as follows: DVKVTQSSRYLVKRTGEKVFLECVQDMDHENMFWYRQDPGLGLRLIYFSYDVKMKEKGDIPEGYSVSREKKERFSLILESASTNQTSMYLCASSLHLARYEQYFGPGTRLTVT.

The chain employs TRBV6-1 and TRBJ2-7; 7 nucleotides agree with TRBD2. Germline loops: CDR1 MNHNS, CDR2 SASEGT. The CDR3 contains 15 residues. Trimming cost V 4 bases and J 6 bases; bases outside gene matches: 12. The CDR3 DNA sequence: TGTGCCAGCAGTGCCCCGGGACTACCGCCAGGCGAGCAGTACTTC. It translates to CASSAPGLPPGEQYF.

In this sample, this clonotype turned up many times. The gene calls are TRBV6-1 and TRBJ2-2, with 11 nucleotides matching TRBD2. Germline values: CDR1 MNHNS, CDR2 SASEGT. The CDR3 contains 16 residues. V shed 7 bases and J 2 bases; nucleotides not matched to a gene: 6. This CDR3 is CASKVGLADNTGELFF. As DNA, the CDR3 is TGTGCCAGCAAGGTGGGACTAGCGGACAACACCGGGGAGCTGTTTTTT.

This clonotype appeared a few times. The rearrangement joins TRBV12-3 or TRBV12-4 to TRBJ2-2, with 9 bases that match TRBD1. Trimming took 5 bases from V and 5 from J; bases not matched to a gene: 6. This CDR3 is built from 15 residues. DNA for the CDR3: TGTGCCAGCAGTCAGGGACAGGGTTGGACCGGGGAGCTGTTTTTT. Amino acid sequence: CASSQGQGWTGELFF.

This clonotype was counted only a few times. V is TRBV28 and J is TRBJ2-1, with a weak D call TRBD2 (5 bases). The V end was cut by 4 bases, the J end by 0 bases, with 13 bases between. This CDR3 is 16 amino acids long. Looked up from germline, CDR1 is MDHEN and CDR2 is SYDVKM. The CDR3 protein is CASSSLSGPSYNEQFF. The CDR3, as DNA: TGTGCCAGCAGTTCCCTAAGCGGCCCCTCCTACAATGAGCAGTTCTTC. Complete variable domain (other parts from reference TRBV28 and TRBJ2-1): DVKVTQSSRYLVKRTGEKVFLECVQDMDHENMFWYRQDPGLGLRLIYFSYDVKMKEKGDIPEGYSVSREKKERFSLILESASTNQTSMYLCASSSLSGPSYNEQFFGPGTRLTVL.

This clonotype was picked up a small number of times. The chain has TRBV4-1 and TRBJ1-1; D not certain. The V end lost 1 base, the J end lost 5 bases, and 11 bases lay between the germline ends. Germline V gives CDR1 MGHRA, CDR2 YSYEKL. The CDR3 contains 14 residues. The CDR3 nucleotides are TGCGCCAGCAGCCAAGTGTCGGGGAGGACTGAAGCTTTCTTT. Encoded protein: CASSQVSGRTEAFF.

This clonotype turned up a few times. The V and J genes are TRBV7-9 and TRBJ1-2, with unresolved D. The CDR3 loop spans 15 amino acids. The germline V gene has CDR1 SEHNR and CDR2 FQNEAQ (reference sequence). V lost 1 base and J lost 5, with 14 bases in between. The CDR3, as DNA: TGTGCCAGCAGCTTAGAAGGGATCCATAGTTATGGCTACACCTTC. Translation gives CASSLEGIHSYGYTF.

This clonotype came up a few times. The chain is built from TRBV6-5 and TRBJ1-1; the D gene is possibly TRBD1 (5 bases). From germline, CDR1 is MNHEY and CDR2 SVGAGI. This CDR3 has 11 residues. V lost 8 bases and J lost 7, with 11 bases in between. CDR3: CASLDRSEAFF. Written as DNA, the CDR3 is TGTGCCAGCCTCGACAGAAGTGAAGCTTTCTTT.